This T cell receptor beta chain was found in a study of T cells in localized non-small cell lung cancer. This table comes from immunoSEQ multiplex PCR, and its TCRdb copy is limited to in-frame clones, with some not included. Of 45,000 to 50,000 clones in the sample, about 88% are singletons; the top ten hold roughly 2.5%. Germline lookup yields CDR1 MGHRA and CDR2 YSYEKL. V was cut by 5 bases and J by 4 bases, with 18 bases left in between. CDR3 length: 15 amino acids. The V call is TRBV4-1, the J call TRBJ2-7, with D possibly called TRBD1 or TRBD2 (5 bases each). This sample comprised PBMCs, obtained before any cancer treatment. The sequence came from a man between 40 and 75 years old with stage II lung adenocarcinoma. The CDR3 reads CASSALGDPGYEQYF. The CDR3 DNA is TGCGCCAGCAGCGCTCTGGGGGACCCCGGGTACGAGCAGTACTTC.